This TCR beta chain was sequenced in a study of prognosis after radiotherapy for stage I lung cancer (dated by TCRdb to the early 2020s). Notes on the research overall: Between early 2018 and early 2019, some 20 patients with stage I NSCLC were enrolled in Nanjing, China. A total of 40 or so blood samples from about 19 patients were sequenced, with one sample obtained before and one obtained after SBRT for each patient. Peripheral blood TCR beta repertoires were profiled in stage I NSCLC patients before and after stereotactic body radiotherapy, and the study then linked these repertoires to distant failure. Tumor histology was squamous cell carcinoma in over 5 patients and adenocarcinoma in roughly 13. The cohort was made up of under 15 men and several women, with a median age of around 70 years and an age range of roughly 50 to 85 years. Stage I lung tumors that were newly diagnosed and primary were found in about 15 patients, while a few patients had oligometastatic NSCLC after surgical resection of the primary tumor. After SBRT, distant metastases developed in about 20% of the 19 patients at a median of 7 months, while the remaining 15 patients had no significant progression. Concurrent therapy was not administered to any patient alongside SBRT. All patients were regarded as medically inoperable, because of comorbidities in 12 patients and refusal of surgery in several patients. Using image-guided IMRT or VMAT, SBRT was delivered in 3 to 5 fractions at a biologically effective dose of at least 100 Gy.

About this clonotype: Its antigen target is currently unknown. The junction departs from germline at one end; a sequencing error may be responsible.

Here is what the overall study found, with its caveats: Whether the expanded TCR clones were tumor-specific was not determined. Unique TCR clone counts fell after SBRT (median 10,088 before versus roughly 7,200 after; Wilcoxon paired P=0.011). All reported P values were unadjusted for multiple comparisons. Post-SBRT Shannon entropy and its change from baseline were lower in patients who developed distant metastases; baseline Shannon entropy was not associated with metastases. Differences by metastasis status were reportedly seen in TRBV and TRBJ usage frequencies, involving two V genes at baseline and, after SBRT, 8 or 9 V genes and two J genes. The study was limited by its small cohort and short follow-up, and the findings require independent validation.

All patients had node-negative disease on CT and PET/CT, and none had a history of other malignancies or had previously received chemotherapy or radiotherapy. At each of two time points, around 5.7 milliliters of peripheral venous blood were collected in EDTA tubes. Ficoll-Paque Plus density-gradient centrifugation was used to isolate PBMCs. Immediately after collection, samples were stored at -80 degrees C until analysis. Spanning cysteine to phenylalanine, the CDR3 consists of 15 amino acids. CDR3 DNA is the only sequence kept; it has 45 bases, read in frame from the first base. The TCR beta CDR3 region was amplified from genomic DNA by two rounds of multiplex PCR. In the first PCR round, primers specific to each TRBV and TRBJ gene were used, and the primer sequences were filed in Chinese patent CN105087789A. Universal primers were used in the second round of PCR. The Roche High Pure PCR Template Preparation Kit was used to extract genomic DNA from the frozen PBMCs. Libraries were sequenced paired-end with 151 bp reads on an Illumina HiSeq 3000. Per the authors' processing: Raw reads lacking the multiplex PCR primer sequences were removed with CutAdapt. High-quality paired reads were merged into contigs with PEAR. TRB V, D and J gene segments were assigned to each contig with MiXCR by alignment to reference sequences. CDR3 sequences were clustered by base quality and sequence similarity to remove sequencing errors. Diversity was measured as Shannon entropy normalized by the natural log of productive TCR sequence number. Clonality was computed as one minus the ratio of Shannon entropy to the natural log of the number of unique clonotypes. The Youden index of ROC curves was used to select progression-free survival cut-offs for repertoire metrics, and analyses were performed in R 3.5.3. TCRdb reworked the public reads: Q25 trimming with fastp, MiXCR clone assembly, productive beta chains retained. Rows are unified per CDR3 protein, each entry keeping the most common DNA and genes. TCRdb's processing, not the authors', yielded these V and J calls. This sample lists about 16,000 distinct CDR3 sequences; around two fifths were detected once. Roughly 45% of the sample goes to the ten largest clones.

The sample consisted of PBMCs, taken before or after stereotactic body radiation therapy (not recorded which). Recombination connected TRBV12-3 or TRBV12-4 to TRBJ2-1; the D gene is possibly TRBD2, with 5 bases matching. The sequence was obtained from a donor over 45 with non-small cell lung cancer. The CDR3 region: CASSPPSGSYNDQFF. The nucleotides are TGTGCCAGCAGTCCCCCCAGCGGCTCCTACAATGATCAGTTCTTC.